Each of the 6 T cell receptor beta chains below was sequenced from the same sample in a study of T cell repertoires in cytomegalovirus infection. TCRdb reanalysed the reads using MiXCR and keeps one entry per CDR3 protein. Of 680,000 or so distinct CDR3 sequences detected, 35% appear once; the ten largest clones hold 2.5% to 3.5%. The sequencing sample was made of PBMCs. The receptors come from a human donor in good health (CMV status not recorded). Some clones in this sample may be carry-over from other donors' samples.

This clonotype has ten or more counts. This chain links TRBV7-2 with TRBJ1-2; D might be TRBD1 (5 bases). Between the trimmed V and J ends, which lost 5 bases and 4 bases, there was a span of 14 bases. The length of the CDR3 is 14 residues. CDR1 and CDR2 from the germline V gene are SGHTA and FQGNSA. The CDR3 DNA reads TGTGCCAGCAGCCGCCTTGACAGCGGCTATGGCTACACCTTC. Amino acid sequence: CASSRLDSGYGYTF.

The chain has TRBV4-1 and TRBJ2-1; 9 bases fit TRBD1. CDR1 and CDR2 (germline): MGHRA, YSYEKL. J was trimmed by 9 bases and V by 2 bases; bases with no gene match: 5. The CDR3 spans 14 residues. The CDR3 DNA follows: TGCGCCAGCAGCCAACACAGGGGGCTGGGTGAGCAGTTCTTC. Translated, it gives CASSQHRGLGEQFF.

In this sample, this clonotype turned up a few times. CDR3 coding DNA: TGTGCCAGCAGTTTCTTTTGGGGGGCGCACTACGAGCAGTACTTC. Protein sequence: CASSFFWGAHYEQYF. V gene TRBV12-3 or TRBV12-4 combines with J gene TRBJ2-7, with D possibly being TRBD1 or TRBD2 (6 bases each). This CDR3 has 15 amino acids. V lost 3 bases, J lost 3 bases, and 15 bases lay in between.

The chain carries TRBV6-1 and TRBJ2-3, with 8 nucleotides matching TRBD2. The CDR3 sequence is 15 residues long. The junction had 9 bases not matched to a gene; V was cut back by 6 bases and J by 4 bases. The V gene's germline CDR1 is MNHNS and CDR2 SASEGT. CDR3 DNA sequence: TGTGCCAGCAGGACTCTCGGGGGGGCTGCAGATACGCAGTATTTT. Translating it yields CASRTLGGAADTQYF.

There are many counts of this clonotype. The chain carries TRBV7-8 and TRBJ2-5; 10 bases match TRBD2. The CDR3 has 14 residues. Trimming removed 5 bases from V and 6 bases from J; junction bases left unmatched: 6. CDR1 is SGHVS and CDR2 is FQNEAQ in the germline V gene. CDR3 sequence (DNA): TGTGCCAGCAGCCCGGGACTAGCGAGAAAGACCCAGTACTTC. This encodes CASSPGLARKTQYF.

This clonotype was detected many times. The chain has TRBV7-2 and TRBJ2-1, with TRBD2 identical over 12 bases. The J segment lost 5 bases and the V segment lost 1 base, leaving 3 bases of the junction unmatched. The CDR3 runs 16 residues. CDR1 is SGHTA, CDR2 FQGNSA, per germline. The CDR3 DNA reads TGTGCCAGCAGCTTAGTACTAGCGGGAGGCCACAATGAGCAGTTCTTC. Encoded protein: CASSLVLAGGHNEQFF.